These T cell receptor beta chains were read from a single sample in a study of OX40 agonist ivuxolimab in advanced cancers. Libraries were prepared by immunoSEQ multiplex PCR; TCRdb keeps only in-frame clonotypes and omits some of them. Here the sample spans roughly 120,000 clones, less than 95% being singletons. Specimen: CD4+ or CD8+ T cells sorted from blood, collected in a trial of the OX40 agonist ivuxolimab. The receptors come from an adult with an advanced solid tumor such as melanoma, head and neck, liver or kidney cancer. Both conserved end residues are trimmed from each CDR3. Size values are once, few and many counts, or a class for expanded clones, and some rows have none.

abundance | j_gene | v_gene | CDR3aa
NA | TRBJ2-2 | TRBV5-4 | ASSGKGGPMNTGELF
once | TRBJ1-5 | TRBV2 | ASSDLGRKIQPQH
NA | TRBJ2-1 | TRBV28 | ASIRWAGGYNEQF
NA | TRBJ2-6 | TRBV11-3 | ASSLNSGANVLT
NA | TRBJ1-2 | TRBV7-3 | ASSFHRGDGYT
NA | TRBJ1-4 | TRBV4-1 | ASSQDRSEKLF
NA | TRBJ2-7 | TRBV27 | ASRRDGSYEQY
NA | TRBJ2-7 | TRBV4-3 | ASSQGLAGGQTYEQY
NA | TRBJ2-7 | TRBV5-1 | ASSLVSSSSYEQY
once | TRBJ2-7 | TRBV11-2 | ASSLAKVYEQY
NA | TRBJ2-5 | TRBV5-1 | ASSLTFGQGKLETQY
NA | TRBJ1-1 | TRBV10-3 | AISAQDSSRTEAF
NA | TRBJ2-2 | TRBV5-1 | ASTLTGELF
once | TRBJ2-1 | TRBV5-1 | ASSPGLAGGNNEQF
few | TRBJ2-3 | TRBV7-2 | ASSLAPDTQY
NA | TRBJ1-3 | TRBV18 | ASSPSPPSSGNTIY
NA | TRBJ2-5 | TRBV12-5 | ASGFREETQY
NA | TRBJ2-7 | TRBV27 | ASRSTSGDYEQY
once | TRBJ1-2 | TRBV5-1 | ASSLASTGTTNYGYT
NA | TRBJ1-1 | TRBV28 | ASSPGRHTEAF
NA | TRBJ2-1 | TRBV2 | ASSARRVADEQF
NA | TRBJ2-7 | TRBV9 | ASSARGSPYEQY
NA | TRBJ1-1 | TRBV5-1 | ASSLSRSTEAF
NA | TRBJ2-7 | TRBV9 | ASSSGQGIRYEQY
NA | TRBJ1-1 | TRBV6-5 | ASSYERGLGTEAF
NA | TRBJ2-2 | TRBV29-1 | SARTGTPTGSLF
once | TRBJ1-4 | TRBV18 | ASSPNRDSVNEKLF
NA | TRBJ1-1 | TRBV11-2 | ASSPPGANTEAF
NA | TRBJ2-5 | TRBV27 | ASSLSFTWHETQY
NA | TRBJ2-7 | TRBV9 | ASSVAPEVVYEQY
NA | TRBJ2-6 | TRBV5-1 | ASRDSSGANVLT
NA | TRBJ1-1 | TRBV5-1 | ASSLGQGEESF
NA | TRBJ2-7 | TRBV27 | ASSSRTVLSYEQY
NA | TRBJ2-1 | TRBV19 | ASSSGTNEQF
NA | TRBJ2-3 | TRBV28 | ASSLLAGLTRTSTDTQY
NA | TRBJ1-1 | TRBV19 | ASSMWHLGNTEAF
NA | TRBJ2-5 | TRBV28 | ALGQEETQY
NA | TRBJ2-3 | TRBV25-1 | ASSFQHLTQY
NA | TRBJ2-5 | TRBV5-4 | ASSTGQGGETQY
NA | TRBJ2-7 | TRBV5-4 | ASSLDRDSYEQY
NA | TRBJ1-3 | TRBV18 | ASSPPSNSGNTIY
NA | TRBJ2-7 | TRBV27 | ASWTGLAYEQY